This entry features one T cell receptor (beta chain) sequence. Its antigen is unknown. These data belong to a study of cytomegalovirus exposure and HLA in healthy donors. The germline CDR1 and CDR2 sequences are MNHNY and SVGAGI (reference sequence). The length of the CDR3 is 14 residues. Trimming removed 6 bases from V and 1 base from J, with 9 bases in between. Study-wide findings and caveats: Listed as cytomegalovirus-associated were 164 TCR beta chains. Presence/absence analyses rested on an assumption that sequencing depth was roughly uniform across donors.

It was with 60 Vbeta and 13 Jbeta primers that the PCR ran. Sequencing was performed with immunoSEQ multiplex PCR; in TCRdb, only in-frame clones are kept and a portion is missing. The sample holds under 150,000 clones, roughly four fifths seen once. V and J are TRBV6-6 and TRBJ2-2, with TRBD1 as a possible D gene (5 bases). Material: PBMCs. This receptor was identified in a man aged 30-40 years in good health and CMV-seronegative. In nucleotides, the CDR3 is TGTGCCAGCAGCCCCCAGGGGAACACCGGGGAGCTGTTTTTT. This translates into CASSPQGNTGELFF.